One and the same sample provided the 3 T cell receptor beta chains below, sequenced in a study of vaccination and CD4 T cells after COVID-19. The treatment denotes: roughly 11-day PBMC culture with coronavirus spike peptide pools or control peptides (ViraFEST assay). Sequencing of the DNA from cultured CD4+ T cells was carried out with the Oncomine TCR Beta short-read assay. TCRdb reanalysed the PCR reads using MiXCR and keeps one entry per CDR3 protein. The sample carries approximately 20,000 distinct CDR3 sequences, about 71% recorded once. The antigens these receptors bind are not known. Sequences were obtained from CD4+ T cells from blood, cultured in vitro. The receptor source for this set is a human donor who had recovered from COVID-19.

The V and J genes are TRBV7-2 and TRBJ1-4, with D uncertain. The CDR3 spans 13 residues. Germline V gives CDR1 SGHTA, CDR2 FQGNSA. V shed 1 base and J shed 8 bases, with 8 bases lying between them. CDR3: CASSLERTEKLFF. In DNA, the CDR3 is TGTGCCAGCAGCTTAGAAAGAACCGAAAAACTGTTTTTT. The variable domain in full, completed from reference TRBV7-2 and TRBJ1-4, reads GAGVSQSPSNKVTEKGKDVELRCDPISGHTALYWYRQSLGQGLEFLIYFQGNSAPDKSGLPSDRFSAERTGGSVSTLTIQRTQQEDSAVYLCASSLERTEKLFFGSGTQLSVL.

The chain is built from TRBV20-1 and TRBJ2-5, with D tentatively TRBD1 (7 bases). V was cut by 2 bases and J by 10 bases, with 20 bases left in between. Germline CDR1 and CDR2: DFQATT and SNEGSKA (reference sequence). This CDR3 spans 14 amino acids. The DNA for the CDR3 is TGCAGTGCTAGAAATACGGGGGACAGTGGGCTCCAGTACTTC. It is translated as CSARNTGDSGLQYF.

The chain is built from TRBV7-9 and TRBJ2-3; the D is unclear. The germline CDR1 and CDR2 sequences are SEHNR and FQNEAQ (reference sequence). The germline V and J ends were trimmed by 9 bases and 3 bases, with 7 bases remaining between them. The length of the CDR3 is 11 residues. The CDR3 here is CASLLTDTQYF. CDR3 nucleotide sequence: TGTGCCAGTCTACTTACAGATACGCAGTATTTT.